This passage covers 18 T cell receptor beta chains from one sample sequenced in a study of T-cell memory formation after mild COVID-19. MiXCR, run by TCRdb on the 5' RACE reads, gives a single entry per CDR3 protein. Here the sample spans hundreds of thousands of distinct CDR3 sequences, more than 15% being singletons. The source material was PBMCs or a T cell subset sorted from them (not recorded which). The receptors derive from a young man who had mild COVID-19 (a few samples of this study predate the infection). Cell type and time point are not known.

This clonotype was found once. V and J are TRBV6-2 or TRBV6-3 and TRBJ2-1; weak D call: TRBD1 (7 bases). Trimming left V 6 bases short and J 6 bases short, with 15 bases between. Germline lookup yields CDR1 MNHEY and CDR2 SVGEGT. This CDR3 is 14 amino acids long. CDR3 loop: CASRPRQGGNEQFF. DNA for the CDR3: TGTGCCAGCAGACCAAGACAGGGAGGCAATGAGCAGTTCTTC.

This chain joins TRBV7-9 and TRBJ2-7; 8 bases map to TRBD2. Germline values: CDR1 SEHNR, CDR2 FQNEAQ (reference sequence). Trimming removed 6 bases from V and 2 bases from J; junction bases left unmatched: 9. This CDR3 spans 15 amino acids. CDR3: CASSPTGTRTYEQYF. The DNA of the CDR3 is TGTGCCAGCAGTCCGACCGGGACTAGAACCTACGAGCAGTACTTC.

The sample holds a few counts of this clonotype. The chain links TRBV5-1 to TRBJ2-5; weak D call: TRBD2 (5 bases). Per the germline V gene, CDR1 is SGHRS and CDR2 is YFSETQ. This CDR3 region has 14 residues. With 2 bases removed from V and 5 bases from J, the gap between germline ends came to 13 bases. DNA of the CDR3: TGCGCCAGCAGCTTAAAGCTAGCCGGCGAGACCCAGTACTTC. This codes for CASSLKLAGETQYF.

The chain combines TRBV3-1 with TRBJ2-3, with D uncertain. Trimming took 4 bases from V and 1 from J, leaving 9 bases between them. Germline V gives CDR1 LGHDT, CDR2 YNNKEL (reference sequence). This CDR3 region has 14 residues. The DNA for the CDR3 is TGTGCCAGCAGCCCCCCCCGGGGCACAGATACGCAGTATTTT. This encodes CASSPPRGTDTQYF.

In regard to this clonotype: Compared with germline, one end of the junction differs, possibly owing to a read error. The CDR3 coding sequence is TGCAATGCTGTCAGGGGGCTAAGTCAGCCCCAGCATTTT. It codes for CNAVRGLSQPQHF. This chain joins TRBV20-1 and TRBJ1-5; 8 bases are a match to TRBD1. The germline V gene encodes CDR1 DFQATT and CDR2 SNEGSKA (reference sequence). This CDR3 spans 13 amino acids.

The rearrangement uses TRBV20-1 and TRBJ2-1; TRBD2 agrees at 8 bases. The CDR3 has 17 residues. CDR1 DFQATT and CDR2 SNEGSKA come from the germline V gene (reference sequence). V was clipped by 6 bases and J by 0 bases; unmatched bases: 13. The CDR3: CSADPNGGTSSYNEQFF. In DNA, the CDR3 is TGCAGTGCGGACCCGAACGGGGGGACTAGCTCCTACAATGAGCAGTTCTTC.

This clonotype has ten or more counts. The chain has TRBV27 and TRBJ1-4, with D unclear. The CDR3 runs 15 residues. With 3 bases removed from V and 5 bases from J, the gap between germline ends came to 13 bases. Germline V gene data show CDR1 as MNHEY and CDR2 as SMNVEV (reference sequence). Here the CDR3 reads CASSFMPDRNEKLFF. CDR3 DNA sequence: TGTGCCAGCAGTTTCATGCCAGACCGAAATGAAAAACTGTTTTTT.

The chain employs TRBV7-9 and TRBJ2-3; TRBD2 matches at 9 bases. CDR3 size: 15 residues. Trimming took 5 bases from V and 6 from J; bases not matched to a gene: 9. Germline loops: CDR1 SEHNR, CDR2 FQNEAQ (reference sequence). DNA for the CDR3: TGTGCCAGCAGCCGGATGGGACTAGCCTCGGATACGCAGTATTTT. Amino acids: CASSRMGLASDTQYF.

This rearrangement joins TRBV12-3 or TRBV12-4 to TRBJ2-7; possible D gene TRBD1, 6 bases. The length of the CDR3 is 14 residues. V dropped 3 bases and J dropped 3 bases, with 12 bases sitting between them. The CDR3 loop reads CASSFSGARYEQYF. CDR3 DNA sequence: TGTGCCAGCAGTTTCTCAGGGGCACGCTACGAGCAGTACTTC.

At least ten counts were recorded for this clonotype. V is TRBV4-3 and J is TRBJ2-7; 9 bases fit TRBD1. The V segment lost 1 base and the J segment 4 bases; nucleotides outside the gene matches: 8. Per the germline V gene, CDR1 is LGHNA and CDR2 is YSLEER. This CDR3 region has 16 residues. This chain's CDR3 is CASSQATGTGQYEQYF. CDR3 in DNA: TGCGCCAGCAGCCAAGCCACCGGGACAGGGCAGTACGAGCAGTACTTC.

The rearrangement links TRBV5-1 to TRBJ2-5; TRBD1 or TRBD2 may be the D gene (5 bases each). The germline V gene has CDR1 SGHRS and CDR2 YFSETQ. The CDR3 loop spans 13 amino acids. The V and J ends lost 0 bases and 5 bases respectively, with 8 bases between them. The CDR3 sequence is CASSLEGTETQYF. The CDR3 DNA sequence: TGCGCCAGCAGCTTGGAAGGGACGGAGACCCAGTACTTC.

The CDR3 is CSGGGTTELFNEQFF. The CDR3 DNA is TGCAGTGGCGGCGGGACGACTGAACTATTCAATGAGCAGTTCTTC. V and J are TRBV20-1 and TRBJ2-1; the D gene is possibly TRBD2 (6 bases). Germline V gene data show CDR1 as DFQATT and CDR2 as SNEGSKA (reference sequence). With 7 bases removed from V and 6 bases from J, the gap between germline ends came to 22 bases. This CDR3 has 15 residues.

The chain joins TRBV25-1 to TRBJ2-3; D is uncertain. The length of the CDR3 is 13 residues. V gave up 5 bases and J gave up 0 bases, with 6 bases separating them. Germline lookup yields CDR1 MGHDK and CDR2 SYGVNS. The CDR3 loop reads CASSIESTDTQYF. The CDR3 DNA reads as TGTGCCAGCAGTATTGAGAGCACAGATACGCAGTATTTT.

The J gene is TRBJ1-1, the V gene TRBV4-3; D gene uncertain. This CDR3 has 14 residues. Per germline, CDR1 LGHNA and CDR2 YSLEER. V was pared by 3 bases and J by 0 bases, with 8 bases between. CDR3 DNA: TGCGCCAGCAGCCAGTCCGACATGAACACTGAAGCTTTCTTT. Amino acid sequence: CASSQSDMNTEAFF.

This clonotype was found a few times. The chain links TRBV7-9 to TRBJ2-1; 10 bases map to TRBD1. V lost 4 bases to trimming and J lost 2 bases; unmatched junction nucleotides: 5. Looked up from germline, CDR1 is SEHNR and CDR2 is FQNEAQ (reference sequence). The CDR3 is 16 amino acids. CDR3 protein: CASSSIGQGAYNEQFF. CDR3 sequence (DNA): TGTGCCAGCAGCTCCATAGGACAGGGGGCCTACAATGAGCAGTTCTTC. Looking up the rest from reference TRBV7-9 and TRBJ2-1 gives the full variable domain: DTGVSQNPRHKITKRGQNVTFRCDPISEHNRLYWYRQTLGQGPEFLTYFQNEAQLEKSRLLSDRFSAERPKGSFSTLEIQRTEQGDSAMYLCASSSIGQGAYNEQFFGPGTRLTVL.

There are a few counts of this clonotype. The chain employs TRBV6-6 and TRBJ1-2; 9 positions agree with TRBD1. The V segment lost 5 bases and the J segment 8 bases; nucleotides outside the gene matches: 3. In germline, CDR1 is MNHNY, CDR2 SVGAGI (reference sequence). This CDR3 spans 12 amino acids. This CDR3 reads CASSRTGVGYTF. The CDR3 nucleotides read TGTGCCAGCAGTAGGACAGGGGTAGGCTACACCTTC.

The chain employs TRBV9 and TRBJ2-3; tentatively, D is TRBD2 (5 bases). The CDR3 loop spans 16 amino acids. Germline V gives CDR1 SGDLS, CDR2 YYNGEE. With 3 bases removed from V and 4 bases from J, the gap between germline ends came to 18 bases. Written as DNA, the CDR3 is TGTGCCAGCAGCGGAGACTATGTAGGGCCCTCAGATACGCAGTATTTT. It specifies CASSGDYVGPSDTQYF.

This clonotype showed up many times. The chain links TRBV7-3 to TRBJ2-1; 7 bases agree with TRBD2. Germline loops: CDR1 SGHTA, CDR2 FQGTGA. V trimming: 5 bases; J trimming: 6 bases; junction bases outside the gene matches: 4. The CDR3 runs 13 residues. CDR3 in DNA: TGTGCCAGCAGCCGGTGGGGGGGCAATGAGCAGTTCTTC. The encoded protein is CASSRWGGNEQFF. Complete variable domain (other parts from reference TRBV7-3 and TRBJ2-1): GAGVSQTPSNKVTEKGKYVELRCDPISGHTALYWYRQSLGQGPEFLIYFQGTGAADDSGLPNDRFFAVRPEGSVSTLKIQRTERGDSAVYLCASSRWGGNEQFFGPGTRLTVL.